One TCR beta chain is described in this entry. The record originates from a study of blood T cell repertoires in COVID-19. Background on the study: Samples representing acute and convalescent COVID-19 were sourced from the United States, Italy and Spain. The analysed material was cDNA or gDNA that came from T cells, B-cell-depleted T cells, or PBMCs.

The V and J ends lost 0 bases and 6 bases, in that order; junction bases with no gene match: 17. This CDR3 contains 19 residues. CDR1 is WNHNN, CDR2 SYGVQD, per germline (reference sequence). Original processing methods: Scientists estimated how many nucleated cells there were by amplifying reference gene primers. This table comes from immunoSEQ multiplex PCR, and its TCRdb copy is limited to in-frame clones, with some not included. From that table come the V and J calls and clone size; the DNA was used to work out D and trimming. The sample lists roughly 80,000 clones; over 75% were seen once. The sequencing input was peripheral blood. J is TRBJ2-7 and V is TRBV10-1; TRBD2 aligns across 10 bases. This sequence originates from a man aged 45 to 65 with acute or convalescent COVID-19. As DNA, the CDR3 is TGCGCCAGCAGTGAGTCCCCTAGCGGGAGTCGAATTAAGTGCGGCGAGCAGTACTTC. Protein: CASSESPSGSRIKCGEQYF.